These T cell receptor beta chains were read from a single sample in a study of cytomegalovirus exposure and HLA in healthy donors. TCRdb's copy holds only in-frame clones and misses some; the assay was immunoSEQ multiplex PCR. The sample includes around 150,000 clones, about 61% seen only once; the top ten take less than 2.5%. Source material: PBMCs. The receptors were sampled from a woman in her thirties or forties in good health and CMV-seronegative. CDR3s include the opening cysteine and the closing phenylalanine or tryptophan. The D gene is left open where the match is weak. Size tells how often a clone was seen (once, few, many) or the class of an expanded clone, and some rows leave it out.

length,V,J,size,D,DNA,CDR3
13,TRBV6-5,TRBJ1-3,few,-,TGTGCCAGCAGTTACCTGGACAGCCCCGACATATATTTT,CASSYLDSPDIYF
14,TRBV5-1,TRBJ2-3,-,-,TGCGCCAGCAGCTTGGCCCAGGGGTCAGATACGCAGTATTTT,CASSLAQGSDTQYF
16,TRBV6-6,TRBJ1-4,few,-,TGTGCCAGCAGTTCCTTCACAGTCTCAACTAATGAAAAACTGTTTTTT,CASSSFTVSTNEKLFF
14,TRBV28,TRBJ2-7,-,TRBD1,TGTGCCAGCAGTTTATTCAGGAACAGGGGCGAGCAGTACTTC,CASSLFRNRGEQYF
15,TRBV11-2,TRBJ2-6,-,TRBD1,TGTGCCAGTCATGAGGGGGCCCCTGGGGCCAACGTCCTGACTTTC,CASHEGAPGANVLTF
17,TRBV4-3,TRBJ1-2,-,-,TGCGCCAGCAGCCAAGATCCTCGGGGGGCCCTAAACTATGGCTACACCTTC,CASSQDPRGALNYGYTF
14,TRBV29-1,TRBJ2-1,-,TRBD1,TGCAGCGTTGACAGGCAGGGGGCTGAGAATGAGCAGTTCTTC,CSVDRQGAENEQFF
16,TRBV18,TRBJ2-7,-,-,TGTGCCAGCTCACTTGCAGTGGTCGCGACTTTCTACGAGCAGTACTTC,CASSLAVVATFYEQYF
16,TRBV27,TRBJ1-1,-,TRBD1,TGTGCCAGCAGTTTATTACAGGGGGCCTCGAACACTGAAGCTTTCTTT,CASSLLQGASNTEAFF
12,TRBV30,TRBJ2-7,-,TRBD2,TGTGCCTCAACGGGAGGCGGCTACGAGCAGTACTTC,CASTGGGYEQYF